One and the same sample provided the 5 T cell receptor beta chains below, sequenced in a study of blood T cell repertoires in COVID-19 (TCRdb year 2020). Library construction relied on the immunoSEQ multiplex PCR assay. The table comes from immuneACCESS by way of TCRdb, which keeps in-frame sequences with V and J called. Part of the clones is missing from these tables; in studies checked, under half for an unresolved V gene and the rest for unknown reasons. The sample table contains about 73,000 clones; only one count was recorded for roughly three quarters of them. Together, the top ten hold 2% to 2.5% of the sample. Source material: peripheral blood. These receptors came from a man in his 70s with COVID-19, enrolled during active disease.

V is TRBV10-1 and J is TRBJ1-4; 10 nucleotides line up with TRBD1. This CDR3 is 14 amino acids long. Germline V gene sequence: CDR1 WNHNN, CDR2 SYGVQD (reference sequence). The trim removed 1 base at V and 12 bases at J, leaving 5 bases unmatched. CDR3 DNA: TGCGCCAGCAGTGAGTACTTTGGACAGGGGGAACTGTTTTTT. Translation gives CASSEYFGQGELFF.

This chain connects TRBV9 to TRBJ2-1; 9 bases align to TRBD1. Germline CDR1 SGDLS, CDR2 YYNGEE. The CDR3 extends over 12 amino acids. V was clipped by 3 bases and J by 13 bases; unmatched bases: 5. This CDR3 reads CASSAEDRGQFF. The CDR3 nucleotides read TGTGCCAGCAGCGCCGAGGACAGGGGCCAGTTCTTC.

V gene TRBV27 combines with J gene TRBJ2-1; tentative D call: TRBD2 (6 bases). V was clipped by 1 base and J by 6 bases, with 13 bases between them. The CDR3 is made up of 15 amino acids. Germline V CDR1 and CDR2: MNHEY, SMNVEV (reference sequence). DNA for the CDR3: TGTGCCAGCAGTTTATTGGGCCAGGGAGGCAATGAGCAGTTCTTC. Its protein is CASSLLGQGGNEQFF.

V usage is TRBV7-6 and J usage is TRBJ2-7; 9 nucleotides match TRBD2. This CDR3 comprises 15 residues. V lost 4 bases and J lost 3; bases outside the gene matches: 7. The germline V gene has CDR1 SGHVS and CDR2 FNYEAQ. CDR3: CASSSGGGGFYEQYF. The DNA of the CDR3 is TGTGCCAGCAGCTCCGGCGGGGGGGGCTTCTACGAGCAGTACTTC.

The V and J genes are TRBV27 and TRBJ1-1, with D hard to call. Looked up from germline, CDR1 is MNHEY and CDR2 is SMNVEV (reference sequence). Trimming removed 6 bases at V and 0 bases at J, with 11 bases between. The CDR3 sequence is 14 residues long. The CDR3 sequence: CASSINSMNTEAFF. The CDR3 DNA follows: TGTGCCAGCAGCATTAACAGCATGAACACTGAAGCTTTCTTT.